This T cell receptor (beta chain) is from a study of blood T cells in healthy people across ages. The authors ran a second PCR of 7 to 11 cycles using a sample-barcoded 5' primer and a J-beta primer mix. TCRdb recomputed calls from the 5' RACE reads with MiXCR, one row per CDR3 protein. This table holds 700,000 to 900,000 distinct CDR3 sequences, about a quarter found once. These data were likewise used in another study, on T cells of mothers and their children. That investigation notes: Slightly higher but non-significant overlap marked related mother-child pairs versus unrelated pairs.

The sequence was obtained from a boy between 10 and 17 years old in good health. The sequenced material came from blood.

The CDR3 loop is CASSSWGPPNTEAFF. CDR3 nucleotides: TGTGCCAGCAGCTCCTGGGGCCCTCCGAACACTGAAGCTTTCTTT. This chain links TRBV7-9 with TRBJ1-1; possible D gene TRBD1, 5 bases. The CDR3 has 15 amino acids. Germline CDR1 reads SEHNR; CDR2 reads FQNEAQ (reference sequence). V lost 4 bases, J lost 1 base, and 13 bases lay in between.